The TCR beta chain under discussion was sequenced for a study of T cell changes during pregnancy in multiple sclerosis. The germline V gene has CDR1 MNHEY and CDR2 SMNVEV (reference sequence). Trimming removed 0 bases at V and 5 bases at J, with 13 bases between. The CDR3 totals 15 residues. TCRdb's copy holds only in-frame clones and misses some; the assay was immunoSEQ multiplex PCR. The sample includes just under 50,000 clones, 91% of them seen just once. J is TRBJ1-1 and V is TRBV27; no definite D call. The receptor comes from a female donor with multiple sclerosis, enrolled in a pregnancy study. Sequenced material: CD8+ T cells from peripheral blood mononuclear cells, taken after pregnancy. CDR3 region: CASSLSGGLDTEAFF. The CDR3 nucleotides are TGTGCCAGCAGTTTATCCGGTGGTTTAGATACTGAAGCTTTCTTT.